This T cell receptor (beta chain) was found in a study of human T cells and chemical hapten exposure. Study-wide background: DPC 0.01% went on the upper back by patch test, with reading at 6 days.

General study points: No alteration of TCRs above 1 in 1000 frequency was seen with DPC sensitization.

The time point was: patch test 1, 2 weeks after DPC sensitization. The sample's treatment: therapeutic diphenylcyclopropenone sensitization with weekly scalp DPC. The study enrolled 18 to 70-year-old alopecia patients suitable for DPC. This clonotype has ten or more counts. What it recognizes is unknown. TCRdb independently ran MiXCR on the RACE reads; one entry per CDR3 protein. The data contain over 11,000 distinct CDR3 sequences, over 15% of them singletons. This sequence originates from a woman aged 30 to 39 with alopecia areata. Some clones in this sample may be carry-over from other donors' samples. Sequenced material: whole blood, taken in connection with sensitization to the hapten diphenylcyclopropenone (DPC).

The CDR3 DNA follows: TGCAGCGTTGTAAGGGGACTAGCGGGCCCGGGGGGCACCGGGGAGCTGTTTTTT. Translated, it gives CSVVRGLAGPGGTGELFF. The chain combines TRBV29-1 with TRBJ2-2; TRBD2 aligns across 12 bases. CDR1 is SQVTM, CDR2 ANQGSEA, per germline. This CDR3 region has 18 residues. The trim removed 4 bases at V and 4 bases at J, leaving 13 bases unmatched.